Listed below are T cell receptor beta chains from one sample, sequenced in a study of cytomegalovirus exposure and HLA in healthy donors. Some clones are missing from TCRdb's copy, which holds only in-frame ones; the method was immunoSEQ multiplex PCR. Among 150,000 to 200,000 clones listed, approximately 70% were seen once. The sequencing input was PBMCs. These receptors were taken from a man aged 18 to 30 in good health and CMV-seropositive. Each CDR3 is given with its conserved first and last residue. A D gene is named only where the DNA matches it firmly. Size values are once, few and many counts, or a class for expanded clones, and some rows have none.

clone_size: once; v_call: TRBV5-6; j_call: TRBJ1-1; d_call: -; cdr3_aa: CASSLRAVRTEAFF; cdr3_nt: TGTGCCAGCAGCCTCAGGGCAGTAAGGACTGAAGCTTTCTTT
clone_size: -; v_call: TRBV5-1; j_call: TRBJ2-1; d_call: -; cdr3_aa: CASSPPTNEQFF; cdr3_nt: TGCGCCAGCAGCCCCCCCACTAATGAGCAGTTCTTC
clone_size: -; v_call: TRBV5-1; j_call: TRBJ2-5; d_call: -; cdr3_aa: CASSPNTFQETQYF; cdr3_nt: TGCGCCAGCAGCCCGAATACATTCCAAGAGACCCAGTACTTC
clone_size: -; v_call: TRBV9; j_call: TRBJ2-1; d_call: TRBD2; cdr3_aa: CASSGTSGREQFF; cdr3_nt: TGTGCCAGCAGCGGGACTAGCGGCCGTGAGCAGTTCTTC
clone_size: -; v_call: TRBV18; j_call: TRBJ1-1; d_call: TRBD1; cdr3_aa: CASSPDPRDREAFF; cdr3_nt: TGTGCCAGCTCACCCGATCCCCGGGACAGGGAAGCTTTCTTT
clone_size: once; v_call: TRBV7-9; j_call: TRBJ1-6; d_call: TRBD1; cdr3_aa: CASRGDRDNSPLHF; cdr3_nt: TGTGCCAGCAGGGGGGACAGGGATAATTCACCCCTCCACTTT
clone_size: -; v_call: TRBV19; j_call: TRBJ2-2; d_call: -; cdr3_aa: CASSIGGGAGVGELFF; cdr3_nt: TGTGCCAGTAGTATCGGAGGGGGCGCGGGTGTAGGGGAGCTGTTTTTT
clone_size: -; v_call: TRBV30; j_call: TRBJ2-2; d_call: -; cdr3_aa: CAWSVPGFDTGELFF; cdr3_nt: TGTGCCTGGAGTGTACCAGGGTTCGACACCGGGGAGCTGTTTTTT
clone_size: -; v_call: TRBV19; j_call: TRBJ1-1; d_call: TRBD1; cdr3_aa: CASKTGGSTEAFF; cdr3_nt: TGTGCCAGTAAAACAGGGGGCTCCACTGAAGCTTTCTTT
clone_size: few; v_call: TRBV5-6; j_call: TRBJ2-3; d_call: TRBD2; cdr3_aa: CASSLALAGITDTQYF; cdr3_nt: TGTGCCAGCAGCTTAGCCCTAGCGGGAATCACAGATACGCAGTATTTT